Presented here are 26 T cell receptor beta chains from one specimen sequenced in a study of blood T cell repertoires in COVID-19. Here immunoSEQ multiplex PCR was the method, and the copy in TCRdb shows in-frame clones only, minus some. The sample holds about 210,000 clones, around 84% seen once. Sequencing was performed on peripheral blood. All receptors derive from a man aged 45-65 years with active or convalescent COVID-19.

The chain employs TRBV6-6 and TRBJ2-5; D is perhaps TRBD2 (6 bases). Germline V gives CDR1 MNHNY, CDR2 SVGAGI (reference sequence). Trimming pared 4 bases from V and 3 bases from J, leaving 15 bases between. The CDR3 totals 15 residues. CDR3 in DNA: TGTGCCAGCAGTTGGGGGGTCTCATCTAAAGAGACCCAGTACTTC. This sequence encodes CASSWGVSSKETQYF.

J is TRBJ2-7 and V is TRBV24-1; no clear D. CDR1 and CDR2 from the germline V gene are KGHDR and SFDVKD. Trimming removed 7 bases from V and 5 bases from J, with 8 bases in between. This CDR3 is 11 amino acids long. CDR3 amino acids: CATSLYNEQYF. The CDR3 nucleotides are TGTGCCACCAGCCTTTACAACGAGCAGTACTTC.

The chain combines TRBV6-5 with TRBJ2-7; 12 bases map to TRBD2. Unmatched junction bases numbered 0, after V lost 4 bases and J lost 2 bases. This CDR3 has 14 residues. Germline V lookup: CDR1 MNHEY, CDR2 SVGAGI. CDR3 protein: CASSSSGRAYEQYF. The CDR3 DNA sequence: TGTGCCAGCAGTTCTAGCGGGAGGGCCTACGAGCAGTACTTC.

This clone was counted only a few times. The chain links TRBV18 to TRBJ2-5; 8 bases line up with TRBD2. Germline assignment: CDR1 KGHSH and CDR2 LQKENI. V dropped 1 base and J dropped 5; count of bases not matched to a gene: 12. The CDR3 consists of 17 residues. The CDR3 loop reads CASSPQHALAGWETQYF. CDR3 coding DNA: TGTGCCAGCTCACCACAGCATGCGCTAGCGGGCTGGGAGACCCAGTACTTC.

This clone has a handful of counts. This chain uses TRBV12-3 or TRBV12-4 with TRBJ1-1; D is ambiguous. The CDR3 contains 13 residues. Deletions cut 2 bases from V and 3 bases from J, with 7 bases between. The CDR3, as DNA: TGTGCCAGCAGTTTAATGGCGGACACTGAAGCTTTCTTT. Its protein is CASSLMADTEAFF.

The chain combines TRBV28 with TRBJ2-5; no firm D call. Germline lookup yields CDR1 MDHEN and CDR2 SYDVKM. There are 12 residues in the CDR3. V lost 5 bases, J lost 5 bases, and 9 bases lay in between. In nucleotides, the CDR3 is TGTGCCAGCAGTACGCCCGGGGAGACCCAGTACTTC. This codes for CASSTPGETQYF.

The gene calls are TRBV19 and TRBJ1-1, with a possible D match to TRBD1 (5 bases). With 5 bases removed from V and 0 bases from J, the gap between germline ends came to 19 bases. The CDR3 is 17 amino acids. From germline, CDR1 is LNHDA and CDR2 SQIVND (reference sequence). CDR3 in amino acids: CASSFRRDETVNTEAFF. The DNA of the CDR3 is TGTGCCAGTAGTTTCCGAAGGGATGAGACAGTGAACACTGAAGCTTTCTTT.

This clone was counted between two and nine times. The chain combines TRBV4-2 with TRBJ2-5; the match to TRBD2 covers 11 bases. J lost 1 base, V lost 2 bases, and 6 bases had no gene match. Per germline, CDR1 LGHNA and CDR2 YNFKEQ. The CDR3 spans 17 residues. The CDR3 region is CASSQSLAGGTQETQYF. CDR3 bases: TGTGCCAGCAGCCAATCCCTAGCGGGGGGAACCCAAGAGACCCAGTACTTC.

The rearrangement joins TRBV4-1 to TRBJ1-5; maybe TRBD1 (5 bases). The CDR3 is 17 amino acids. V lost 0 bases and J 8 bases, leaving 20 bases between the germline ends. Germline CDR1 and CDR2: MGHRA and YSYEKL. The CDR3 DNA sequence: TGCGCCAGCAGCCAAGATAGGAGTCGCCGGGGGATCGAGCCCCAGCATTTT. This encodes CASSQDRSRRGIEPQHF.

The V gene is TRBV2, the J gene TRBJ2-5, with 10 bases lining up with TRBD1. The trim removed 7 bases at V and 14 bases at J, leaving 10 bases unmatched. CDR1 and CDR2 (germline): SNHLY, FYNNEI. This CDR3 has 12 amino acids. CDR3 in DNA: TGTGCCAGCACCGAGAGAGACAGGGGGCCTTACTTC. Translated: CASTERDRGPYF.

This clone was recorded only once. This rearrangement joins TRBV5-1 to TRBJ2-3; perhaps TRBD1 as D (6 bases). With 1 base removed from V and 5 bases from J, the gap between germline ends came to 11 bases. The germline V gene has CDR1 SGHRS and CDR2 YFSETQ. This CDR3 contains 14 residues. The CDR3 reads CASSLTGMRDTQYF. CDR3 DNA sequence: TGCGCCAGCAGCTTGACAGGGATGCGAGATACGCAGTATTTT.

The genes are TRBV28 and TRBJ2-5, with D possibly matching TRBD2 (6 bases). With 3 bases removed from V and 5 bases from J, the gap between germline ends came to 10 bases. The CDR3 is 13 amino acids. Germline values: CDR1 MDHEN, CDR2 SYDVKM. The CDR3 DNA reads TGTGCCAGCAGTTTGGGGGGACGGGAGACCCAGTACTTC. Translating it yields CASSLGGRETQYF.

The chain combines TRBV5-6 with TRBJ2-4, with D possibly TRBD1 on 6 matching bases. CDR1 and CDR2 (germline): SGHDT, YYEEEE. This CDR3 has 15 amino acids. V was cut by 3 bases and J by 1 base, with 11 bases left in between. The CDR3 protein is CASSWTAPAKNIQYF. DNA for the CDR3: TGTGCCAGCAGCTGGACAGCTCCCGCCAAAAACATTCAGTACTTC.

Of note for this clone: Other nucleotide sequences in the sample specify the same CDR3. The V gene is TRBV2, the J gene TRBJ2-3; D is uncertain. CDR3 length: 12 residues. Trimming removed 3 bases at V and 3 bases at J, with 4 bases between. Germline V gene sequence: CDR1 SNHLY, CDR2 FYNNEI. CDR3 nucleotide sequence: TGTGCCAGCAGTGAGAGGACAGATACGCAGTATTTT. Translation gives CASSERTDTQYF.

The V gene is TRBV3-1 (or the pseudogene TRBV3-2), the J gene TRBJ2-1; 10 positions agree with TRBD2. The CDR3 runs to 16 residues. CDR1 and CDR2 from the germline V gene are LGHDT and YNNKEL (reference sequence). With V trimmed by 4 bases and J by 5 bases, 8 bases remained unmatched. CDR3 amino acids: CASSPSGTSVDNEQFF. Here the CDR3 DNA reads TGTGCCAGCAGCCCATCCGGGACTAGCGTAGACAATGAGCAGTTCTTC.

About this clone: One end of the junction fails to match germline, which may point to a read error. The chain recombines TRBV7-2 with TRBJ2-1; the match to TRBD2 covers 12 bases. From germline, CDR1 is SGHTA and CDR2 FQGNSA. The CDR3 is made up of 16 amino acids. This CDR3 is CASSLAGGLPYNEQFF. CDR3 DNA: TGTGCCAGCAGCCTAGCGGGAGGGCTCCCCTACAATGAGCAGTTCTTC.

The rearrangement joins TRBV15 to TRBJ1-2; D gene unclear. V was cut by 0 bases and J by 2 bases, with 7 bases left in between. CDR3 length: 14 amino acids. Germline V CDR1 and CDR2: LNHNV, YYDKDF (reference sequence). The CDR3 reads CATSRDGRNYGYTF. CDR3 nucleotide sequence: TGTGCCACCAGCAGAGATGGGAGAAACTATGGCTACACCTTC.

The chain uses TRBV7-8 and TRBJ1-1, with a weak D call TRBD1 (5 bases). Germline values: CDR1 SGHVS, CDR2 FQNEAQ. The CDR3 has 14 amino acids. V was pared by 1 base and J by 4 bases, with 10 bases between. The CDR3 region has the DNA TGTGCCAGCAGCTTAGGAGGGAGGGGCACTGAAGCTTTCTTT. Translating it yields CASSLGGRGTEAFF.

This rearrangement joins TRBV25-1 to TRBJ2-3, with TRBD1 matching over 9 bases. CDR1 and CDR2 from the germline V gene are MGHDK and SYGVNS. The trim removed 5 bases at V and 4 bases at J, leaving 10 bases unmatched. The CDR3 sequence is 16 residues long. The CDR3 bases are TGTGCCAGCAGTCCCCGGACAGGGGCGAAGGCAGATACGCAGTATTTT. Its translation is CASSPRTGAKADTQYF.

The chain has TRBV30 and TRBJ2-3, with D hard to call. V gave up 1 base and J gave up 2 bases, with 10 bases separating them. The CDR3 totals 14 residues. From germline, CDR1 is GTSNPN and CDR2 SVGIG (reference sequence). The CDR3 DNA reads TGTGCCTGGAGTGGTTACACGTTCACAGATACGCAGTATTTT. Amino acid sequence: CAWSGYTFTDTQYF.

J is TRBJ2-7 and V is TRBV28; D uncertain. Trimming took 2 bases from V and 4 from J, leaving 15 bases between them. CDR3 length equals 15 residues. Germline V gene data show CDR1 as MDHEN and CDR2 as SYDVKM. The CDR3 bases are TGTGCCAGCAGTTTAATTTATAGTCAGAGGTACGAGCAGTACTTC. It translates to CASSLIYSQRYEQYF.

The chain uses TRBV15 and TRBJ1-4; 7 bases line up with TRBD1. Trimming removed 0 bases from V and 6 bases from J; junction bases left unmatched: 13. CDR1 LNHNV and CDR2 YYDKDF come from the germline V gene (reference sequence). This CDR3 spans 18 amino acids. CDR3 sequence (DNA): TGTGCCACCAGCAGAGATAGACGACAGGGAATAGTGGATGAAAAACTGTTTTTT. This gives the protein CATSRDRRQGIVDEKLFF. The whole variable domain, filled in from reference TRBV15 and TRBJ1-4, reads DAMVIQNPRYQVTQFGKPVTLSCSQTLNHNVMYWYQQKSSQAPKLLFHYYDKDFNNEADTPDNFQSRRPNTSFCFLDIRSPGLGDTAMYLCATSRDRRQGIVDEKLFFGSGTQLSVL.

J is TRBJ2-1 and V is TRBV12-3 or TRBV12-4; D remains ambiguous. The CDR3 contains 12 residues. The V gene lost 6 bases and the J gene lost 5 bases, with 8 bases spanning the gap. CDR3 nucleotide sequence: TGTGCCAGCAGCCCTTACAACAATGAGCAGTTCTTC. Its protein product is CASSPYNNEQFF.

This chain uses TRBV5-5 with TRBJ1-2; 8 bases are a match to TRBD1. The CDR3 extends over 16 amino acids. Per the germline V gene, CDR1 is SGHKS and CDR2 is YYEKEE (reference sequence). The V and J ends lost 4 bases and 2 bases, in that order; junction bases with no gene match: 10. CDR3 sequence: CASSPGIGQGNYGYTF. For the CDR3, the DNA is TGTGCCAGCAGCCCTGGCATTGGACAGGGAAACTATGGCTACACCTTC.

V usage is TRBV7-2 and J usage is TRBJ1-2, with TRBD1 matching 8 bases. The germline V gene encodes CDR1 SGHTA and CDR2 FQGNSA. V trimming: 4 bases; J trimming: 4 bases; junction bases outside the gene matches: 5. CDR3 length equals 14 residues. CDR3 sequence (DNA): TGTGCCAGCAGCTCGACGACAGGGGTCTATGGCTACACCTTC. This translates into CASSSTTGVYGYTF.

This CDR3 is CSASLWQRLGNEQFF. CDR3 DNA sequence: TGCAGTGCTAGTCTGTGGCAGAGACTAGGCAATGAGCAGTTCTTC. V and J are TRBV20-1 and TRBJ2-1; D is possibly TRBD2 (6 bases). Trimming cost V 3 bases and J 6 bases, with 18 bases left between them. The CDR3 is 15 amino acids. In germline, CDR1 is DFQATT, CDR2 SNEGSKA (reference sequence).